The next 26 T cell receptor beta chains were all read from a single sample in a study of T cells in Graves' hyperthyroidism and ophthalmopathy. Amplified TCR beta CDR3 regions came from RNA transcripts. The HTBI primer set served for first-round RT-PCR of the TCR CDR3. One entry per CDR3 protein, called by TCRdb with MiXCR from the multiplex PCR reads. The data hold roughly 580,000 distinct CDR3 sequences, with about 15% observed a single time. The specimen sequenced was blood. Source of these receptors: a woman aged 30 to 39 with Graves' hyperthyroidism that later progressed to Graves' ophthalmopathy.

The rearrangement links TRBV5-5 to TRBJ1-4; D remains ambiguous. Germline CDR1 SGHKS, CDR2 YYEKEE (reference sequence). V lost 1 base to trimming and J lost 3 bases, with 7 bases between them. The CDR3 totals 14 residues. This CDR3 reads CASSLIGANEKLFF. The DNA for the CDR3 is TGTGCCAGCAGCTTGATCGGGGCTAATGAAAAACTGTTTTTT.

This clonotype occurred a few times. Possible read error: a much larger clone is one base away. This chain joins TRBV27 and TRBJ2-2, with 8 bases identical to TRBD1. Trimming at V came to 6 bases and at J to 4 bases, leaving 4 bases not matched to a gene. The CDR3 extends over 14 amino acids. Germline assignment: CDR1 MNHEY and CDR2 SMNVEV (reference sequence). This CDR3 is CASRYTGGTGELFF. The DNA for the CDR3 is TGTGCCAGCAGATATACAGGGGGCACCGGGGAGCTGTTTTTT.

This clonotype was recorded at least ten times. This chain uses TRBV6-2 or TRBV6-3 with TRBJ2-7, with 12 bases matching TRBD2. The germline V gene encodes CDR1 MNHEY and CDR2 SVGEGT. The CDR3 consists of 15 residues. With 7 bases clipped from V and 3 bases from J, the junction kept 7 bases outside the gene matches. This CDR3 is CASTPGLAGIYEQYF. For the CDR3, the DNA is TGTGCCAGCACCCCCGGACTAGCGGGGATCTACGAGCAGTACTTC.

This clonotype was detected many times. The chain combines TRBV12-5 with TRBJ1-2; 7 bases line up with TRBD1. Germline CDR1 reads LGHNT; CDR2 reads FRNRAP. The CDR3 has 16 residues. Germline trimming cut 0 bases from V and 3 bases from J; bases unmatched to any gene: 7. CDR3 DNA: TGTGCTAGTGGTTTGGTACATCACAGGGGATACTATGGCTACACCTTC. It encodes CASGLVHHRGYYGYTF.

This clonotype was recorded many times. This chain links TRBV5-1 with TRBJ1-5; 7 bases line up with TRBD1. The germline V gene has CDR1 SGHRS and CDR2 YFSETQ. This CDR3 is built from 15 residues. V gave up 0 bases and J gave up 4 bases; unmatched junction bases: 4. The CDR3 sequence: CASSLGGTENQPQHF. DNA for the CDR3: TGCGCCAGCAGCTTGGGCGGGACAGAGAATCAGCCCCAGCATTTT.

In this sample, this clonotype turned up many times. The CDR3 reads CATNSVFNEQFF. The DNA of the CDR3 is TGTGCCACCAATAGCGTTTTCAATGAGCAGTTCTTC. The rearrangement links TRBV24-1 to TRBJ2-1; the D gene is possibly TRBD2 (5 bases). V was shortened by 8 bases and J by 6 bases, with 10 bases between the two germline ends. CDR3 length: 12 residues. Germline V gene data show CDR1 as KGHDR and CDR2 as SFDVKD.

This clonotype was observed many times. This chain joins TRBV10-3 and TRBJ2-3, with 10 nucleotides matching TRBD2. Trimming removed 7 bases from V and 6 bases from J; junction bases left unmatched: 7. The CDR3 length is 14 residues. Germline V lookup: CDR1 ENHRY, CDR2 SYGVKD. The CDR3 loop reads CAINGASGSDTQYF. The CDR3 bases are TGTGCCATCAACGGGGCTAGCGGGAGTGATACGCAGTATTTT.

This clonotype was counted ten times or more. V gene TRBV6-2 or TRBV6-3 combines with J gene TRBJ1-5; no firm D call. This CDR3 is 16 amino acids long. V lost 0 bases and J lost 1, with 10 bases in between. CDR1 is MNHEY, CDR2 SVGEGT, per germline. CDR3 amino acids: CASSYSSHTSNQPQHF. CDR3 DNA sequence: TGTGCCAGCAGTTACTCGTCCCACACCAGCAATCAGCCCCAGCATTTT.

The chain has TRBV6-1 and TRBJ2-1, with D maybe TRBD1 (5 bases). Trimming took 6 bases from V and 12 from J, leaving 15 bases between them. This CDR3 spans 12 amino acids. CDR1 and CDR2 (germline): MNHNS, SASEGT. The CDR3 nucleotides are TGTGCCAGCAGGGGCCCCGACAGATTGCAGTTCTTC. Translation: CASRGPDRLQFF.

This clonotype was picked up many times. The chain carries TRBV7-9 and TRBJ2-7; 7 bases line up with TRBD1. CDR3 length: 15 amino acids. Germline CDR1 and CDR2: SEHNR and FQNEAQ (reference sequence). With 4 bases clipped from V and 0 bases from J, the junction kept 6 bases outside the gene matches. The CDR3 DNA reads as TGTGCCAGCAGCTCAACAGGGGTGGGCTCCTACGAGCAGTACTTC. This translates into CASSSTGVGSYEQYF.

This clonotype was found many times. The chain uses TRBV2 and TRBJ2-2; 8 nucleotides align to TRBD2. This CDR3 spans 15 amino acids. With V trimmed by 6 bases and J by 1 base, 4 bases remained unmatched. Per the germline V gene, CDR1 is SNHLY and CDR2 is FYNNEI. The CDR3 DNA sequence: TGTGCCAGCAGGGGGGGACTAGGGAACACCGGGGAGCTGTTTTTT. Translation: CASRGGLGNTGELFF.

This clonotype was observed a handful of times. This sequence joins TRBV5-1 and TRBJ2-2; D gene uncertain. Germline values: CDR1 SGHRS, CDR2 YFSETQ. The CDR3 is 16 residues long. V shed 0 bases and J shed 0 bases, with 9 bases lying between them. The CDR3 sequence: CASSLGYEANTGELFF. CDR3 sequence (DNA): TGCGCCAGCAGCTTGGGCTACGAAGCGAACACCGGGGAGCTGTTTTTT. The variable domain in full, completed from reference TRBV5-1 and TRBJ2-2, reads KAGVTQTPRYLIKTRGQQVTLSCSPISGHRSVSWYQQTPGQGLQFLFEYFSETQRNKGNFPGRFSGRQFSNSRSEMNVSTLELGDSALYLCASSLGYEANTGELFFGEGSRLTVL.

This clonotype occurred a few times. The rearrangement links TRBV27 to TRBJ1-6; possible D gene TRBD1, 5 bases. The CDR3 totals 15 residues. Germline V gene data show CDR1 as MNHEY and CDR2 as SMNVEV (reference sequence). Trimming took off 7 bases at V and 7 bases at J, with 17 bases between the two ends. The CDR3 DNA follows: TGTGCCAGCACTCTGACGGGGGATCTCAATTCACCCCTCCACTTT. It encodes CASTLTGDLNSPLHF.

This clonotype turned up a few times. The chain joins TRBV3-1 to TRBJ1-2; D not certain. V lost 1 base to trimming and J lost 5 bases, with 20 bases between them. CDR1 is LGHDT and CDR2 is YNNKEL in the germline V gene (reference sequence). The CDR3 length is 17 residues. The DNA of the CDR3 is TGTGCCAGCAGCCAAGTTCTTACGAGCCATATAGCTTATGGCTACACCTTC. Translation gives CASSQVLTSHIAYGYTF.

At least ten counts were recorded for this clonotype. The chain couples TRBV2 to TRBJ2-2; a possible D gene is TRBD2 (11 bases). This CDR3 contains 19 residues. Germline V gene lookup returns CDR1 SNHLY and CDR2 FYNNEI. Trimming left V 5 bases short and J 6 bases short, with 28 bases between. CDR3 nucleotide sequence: TGTGCCAGCAGTTCCGGGACAGGGGAACTAGCGGGAGTACCCGGGGAGCTGTTTTTT. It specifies CASSSGTGELAGVPGELFF.

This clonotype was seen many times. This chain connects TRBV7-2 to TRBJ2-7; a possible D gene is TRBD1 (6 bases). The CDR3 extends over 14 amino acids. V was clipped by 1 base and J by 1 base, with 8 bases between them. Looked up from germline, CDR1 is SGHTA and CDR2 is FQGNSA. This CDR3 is CASSLEGVSYEQYF. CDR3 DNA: TGTGCCAGCAGCTTAGAGGGGGTATCCTACGAGCAGTACTTC.

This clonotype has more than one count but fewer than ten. The CDR3 protein is CASSQAMGPSEQFF. The CDR3 DNA reads as TGCGCCAGCAGCCAGGCCATGGGACCTTCCGAGCAGTTCTTC. The chain uses TRBV4-1 and TRBJ2-1; either TRBD1 or TRBD2 may supply D (5 bases each). The CDR3 totals 14 residues. Between the trimmed V and J ends, which lost 3 bases and 10 bases, there was a span of 16 bases. Germline lookup yields CDR1 MGHRA and CDR2 YSYEKL.

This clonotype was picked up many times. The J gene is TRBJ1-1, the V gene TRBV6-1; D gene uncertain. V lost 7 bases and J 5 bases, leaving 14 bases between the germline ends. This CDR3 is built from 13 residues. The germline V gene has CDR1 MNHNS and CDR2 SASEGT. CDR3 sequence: CASTTPKETEAFF. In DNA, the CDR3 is TGTGCCAGCACCACACCCAAGGAGACTGAAGCTTTCTTT.

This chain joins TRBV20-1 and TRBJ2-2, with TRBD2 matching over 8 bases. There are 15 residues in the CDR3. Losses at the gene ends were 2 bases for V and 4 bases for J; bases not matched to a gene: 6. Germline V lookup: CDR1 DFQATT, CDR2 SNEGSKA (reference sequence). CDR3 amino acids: CSARSTGTSTGELFF. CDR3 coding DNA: TGCAGTGCTAGAAGCACCGGGACTAGCACCGGGGAGCTGTTTTTT.

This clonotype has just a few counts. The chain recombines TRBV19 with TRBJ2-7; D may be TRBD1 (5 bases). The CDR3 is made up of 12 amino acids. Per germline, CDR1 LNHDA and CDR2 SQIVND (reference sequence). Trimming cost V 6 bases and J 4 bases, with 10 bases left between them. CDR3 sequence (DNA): TGTGCCAGTAGCAACCAGGGTTACGAGCAGTACTTC. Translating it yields CASSNQGYEQYF.

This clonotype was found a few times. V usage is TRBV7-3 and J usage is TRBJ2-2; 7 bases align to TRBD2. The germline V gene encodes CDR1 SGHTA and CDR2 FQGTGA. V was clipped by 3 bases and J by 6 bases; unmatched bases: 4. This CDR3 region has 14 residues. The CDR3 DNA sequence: TGTGCCAGCAGCTTGGCGGGAGCCCCCGGGGAGCTGTTTTTT. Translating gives CASSLAGAPGELFF.

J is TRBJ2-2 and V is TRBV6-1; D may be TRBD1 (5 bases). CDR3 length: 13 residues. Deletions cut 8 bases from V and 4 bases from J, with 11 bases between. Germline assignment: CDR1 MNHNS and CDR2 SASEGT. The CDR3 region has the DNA TGTGCCAGCGAGGTTCAGGGCACCGGGGAGCTGTTTTTT. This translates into CASEVQGTGELFF.

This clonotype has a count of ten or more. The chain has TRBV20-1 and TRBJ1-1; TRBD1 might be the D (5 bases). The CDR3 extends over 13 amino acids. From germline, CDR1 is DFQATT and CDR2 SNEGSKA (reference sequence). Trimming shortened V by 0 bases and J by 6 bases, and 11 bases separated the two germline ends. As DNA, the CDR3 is TGCAGTGCTAGAGATCAGGGTCAGTCTGAAGCTTTCTTT. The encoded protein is CSARDQGQSEAFF.

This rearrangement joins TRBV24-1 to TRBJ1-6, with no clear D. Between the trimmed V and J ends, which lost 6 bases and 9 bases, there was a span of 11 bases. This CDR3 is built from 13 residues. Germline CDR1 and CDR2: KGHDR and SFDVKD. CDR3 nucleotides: TGTGCCACCAGTTTGACCTCCGTTTCACCCCTCCACTTT. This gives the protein CATSLTSVSPLHF.

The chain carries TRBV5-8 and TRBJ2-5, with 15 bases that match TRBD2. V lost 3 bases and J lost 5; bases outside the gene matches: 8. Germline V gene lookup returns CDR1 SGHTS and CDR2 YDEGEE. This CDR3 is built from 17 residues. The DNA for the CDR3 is TGTGCCAGCAGCTCTCGGACTAGCGGGAGGGCCGGTGAGACCCAGTACTTC. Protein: CASSSRTSGRAGETQYF.

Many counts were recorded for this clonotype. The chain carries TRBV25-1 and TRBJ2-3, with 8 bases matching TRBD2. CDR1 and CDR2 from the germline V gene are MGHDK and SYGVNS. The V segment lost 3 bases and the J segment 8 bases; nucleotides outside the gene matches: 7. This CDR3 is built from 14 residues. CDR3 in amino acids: CASSEGGRLGTQYF. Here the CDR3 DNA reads TGTGCCAGCAGTGAGGGCGGGAGGCTAGGTACGCAGTATTTT. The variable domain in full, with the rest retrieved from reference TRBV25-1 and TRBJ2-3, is EADIYQTPRYLVIGTGKKITLECSQTMGHDKMYWYQQDPGMELHLIHYSYGVNSTEKGDLSSESTVSRIRTEHFPLTLESARPSHTSQYLCASSEGGRLGTQYFGPGTRLTVL.